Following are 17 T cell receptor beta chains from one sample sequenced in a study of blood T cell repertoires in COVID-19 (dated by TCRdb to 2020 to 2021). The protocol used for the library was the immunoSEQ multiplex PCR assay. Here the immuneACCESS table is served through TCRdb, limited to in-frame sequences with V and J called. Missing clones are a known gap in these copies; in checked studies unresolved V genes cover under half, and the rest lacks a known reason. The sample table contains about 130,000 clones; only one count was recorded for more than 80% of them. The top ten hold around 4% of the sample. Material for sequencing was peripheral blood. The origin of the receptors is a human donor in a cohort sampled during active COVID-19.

CDR3 bases: TGCAGTGCGGCCGGGGAGACCCAGTACTTC. Translation: CSAAGETQYF. The chain has TRBV20-1 and TRBJ2-5; D is undetermined. CDR1 and CDR2 from the germline V gene are DFQATT and SNEGSKA (reference sequence). The CDR3 sequence is 10 residues long. V lost 6 bases to trimming and J lost 5 bases, with 7 bases between them.

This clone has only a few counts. CDR3 nucleotides: TGTGCCAGCAGTTACGAGGAGATGCGGGGAGGCTACACCTTC. Residues: CASSYEEMRGGYTF. The chain has TRBV6-2 or TRBV6-3 and TRBJ1-2; D gene ambiguous. The CDR3 covers 14 residues. V lost 2 bases and J 8 bases, leaving 15 bases between the germline ends. Germline loops: CDR1 MNHEY, CDR2 SVGEGT.

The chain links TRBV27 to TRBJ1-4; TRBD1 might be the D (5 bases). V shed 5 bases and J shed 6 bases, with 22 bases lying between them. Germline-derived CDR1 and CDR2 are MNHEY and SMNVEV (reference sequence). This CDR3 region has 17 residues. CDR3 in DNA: TGTGCCAGCAGTGCTATCCCCCTTACTGGGACTTATGAAAAACTGTTTTTT. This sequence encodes CASSAIPLTGTYEKLFF. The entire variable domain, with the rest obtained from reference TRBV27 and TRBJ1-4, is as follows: EAQVTQNPRYLITVTGKKLTVTCSQNMNHEYMSWYRQDPGLGLRQIYYSMNVEVTDKGDVPEGYKVSRKEKRNFPLILESPSPNQTSLYFCASSAIPLTGTYEKLFFGSGTQLSVL.

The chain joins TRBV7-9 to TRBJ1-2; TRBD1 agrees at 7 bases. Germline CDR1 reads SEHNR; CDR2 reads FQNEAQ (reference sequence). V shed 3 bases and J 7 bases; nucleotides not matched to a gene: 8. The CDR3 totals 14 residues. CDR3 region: CASSFMKGAGGYTF. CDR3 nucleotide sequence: TGTGCCAGCAGCTTTATGAAGGGGGCGGGTGGCTACACCTTC.

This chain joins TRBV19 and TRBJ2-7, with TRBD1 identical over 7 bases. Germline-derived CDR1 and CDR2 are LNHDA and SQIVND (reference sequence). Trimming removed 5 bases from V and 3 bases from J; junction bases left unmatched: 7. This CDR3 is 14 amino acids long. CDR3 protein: CASSPTGERYEQYF. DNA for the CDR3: TGTGCCAGTAGTCCCACAGGGGAGCGCTACGAGCAGTACTTC. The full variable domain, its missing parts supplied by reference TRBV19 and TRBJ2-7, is DGGITQSPKYLFRKEGQNVTLSCEQNLNHDAMYWYRQDPGQGLRLIYYSQIVNDFQKGDIAEGYSVSREKKESFPLTVTSAQKNPTAFYLCASSPTGERYEQYFGPGTRLTVT.

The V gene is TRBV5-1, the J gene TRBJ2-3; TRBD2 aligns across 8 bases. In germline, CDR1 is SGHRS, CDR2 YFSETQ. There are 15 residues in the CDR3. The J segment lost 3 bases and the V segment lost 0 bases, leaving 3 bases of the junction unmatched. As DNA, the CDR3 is TGCGCCAGCAGCTTGGTGGCGGGAGGAACAGATACGCAGTATTTT. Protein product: CASSLVAGGTDTQYF.

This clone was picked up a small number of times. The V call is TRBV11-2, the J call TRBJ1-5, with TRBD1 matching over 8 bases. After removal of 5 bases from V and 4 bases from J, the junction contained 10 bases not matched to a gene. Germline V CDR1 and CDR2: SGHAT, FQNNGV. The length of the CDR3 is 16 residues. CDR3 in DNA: TGTGCCAGCAGCGTTAGCGTGGGACAGGTTAATCAGCCCCAGCATTTT. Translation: CASSVSVGQVNQPQHF. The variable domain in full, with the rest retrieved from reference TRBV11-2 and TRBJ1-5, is EAGVAQSPRYKIIEKRQSVAFWCNPISGHATLYWYQQILGQGPKLLIQFQNNGVVDDSQLPKDRFSAERLKGVDSTLKIQPAKLEDSAVYLCASSVSVGQVNQPQHFGDGTRLSIL.

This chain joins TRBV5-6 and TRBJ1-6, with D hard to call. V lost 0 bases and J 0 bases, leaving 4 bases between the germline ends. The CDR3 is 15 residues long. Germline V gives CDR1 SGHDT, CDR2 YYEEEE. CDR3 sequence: CASSLGSSYNSPLHF. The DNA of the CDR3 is TGTGCCAGCAGCTTGGGCAGCTCCTATAATTCACCCCTCCACTTT.

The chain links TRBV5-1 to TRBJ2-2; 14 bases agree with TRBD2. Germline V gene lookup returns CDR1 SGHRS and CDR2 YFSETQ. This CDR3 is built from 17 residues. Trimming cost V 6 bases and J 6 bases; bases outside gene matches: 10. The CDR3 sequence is CASNSGLAGGPAGELFF. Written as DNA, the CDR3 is TGCGCCAGCAACTCCGGACTAGCGGGGGGCCCTGCCGGGGAGCTGTTTTTT. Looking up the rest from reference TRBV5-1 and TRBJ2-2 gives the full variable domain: KAGVTQTPRYLIKTRGQQVTLSCSPISGHRSVSWYQQTPGQGLQFLFEYFSETQRNKGNFPGRFSGRQFSNSRSEMNVSTLELGDSALYLCASNSGLAGGPAGELFFGEGSRLTVL.

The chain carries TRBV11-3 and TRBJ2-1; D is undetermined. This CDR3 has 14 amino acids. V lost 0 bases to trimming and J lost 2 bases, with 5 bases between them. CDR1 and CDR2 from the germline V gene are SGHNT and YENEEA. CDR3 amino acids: CASSLDETYNEQFF. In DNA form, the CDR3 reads TGTGCCAGCAGCTTAGATGAGACCTACAATGAGCAGTTCTTC.

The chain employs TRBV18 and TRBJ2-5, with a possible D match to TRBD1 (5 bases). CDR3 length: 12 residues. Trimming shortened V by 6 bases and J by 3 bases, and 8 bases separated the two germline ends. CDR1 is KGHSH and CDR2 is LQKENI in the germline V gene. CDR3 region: CASSGQEETQYF. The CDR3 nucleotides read TGTGCCAGCTCTGGACAAGAAGAGACCCAGTACTTC.

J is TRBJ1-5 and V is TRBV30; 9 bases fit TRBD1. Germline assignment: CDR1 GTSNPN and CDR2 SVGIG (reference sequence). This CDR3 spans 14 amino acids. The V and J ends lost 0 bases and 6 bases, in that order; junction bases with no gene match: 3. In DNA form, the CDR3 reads TGTGCCTGGAGTGTGATGACAGGGGGTCAGCCCCAGCATTTT. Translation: CAWSVMTGGQPQHF.

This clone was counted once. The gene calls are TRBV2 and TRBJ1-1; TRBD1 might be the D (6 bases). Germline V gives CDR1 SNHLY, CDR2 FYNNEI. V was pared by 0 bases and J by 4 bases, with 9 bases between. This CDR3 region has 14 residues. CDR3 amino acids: CASSEARGGTEAFF. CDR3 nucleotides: TGTGCCAGCAGTGAAGCGAGGGGGGGCACTGAAGCTTTCTTT.

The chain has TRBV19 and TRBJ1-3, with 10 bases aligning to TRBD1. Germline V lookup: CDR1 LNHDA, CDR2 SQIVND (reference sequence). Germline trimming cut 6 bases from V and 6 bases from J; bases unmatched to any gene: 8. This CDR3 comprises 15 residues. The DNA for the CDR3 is TGTGCCAGTAGCAACCCGGGACAGGGGAAAAACACCATATATTTT. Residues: CASSNPGQGKNTIYF. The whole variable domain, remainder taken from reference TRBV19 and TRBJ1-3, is DGGITQSPKYLFRKEGQNVTLSCEQNLNHDAMYWYRQDPGQGLRLIYYSQIVNDFQKGDIAEGYSVSREKKESFPLTVTSAQKNPTAFYLCASSNPGQGKNTIYFGEGSWLTVV.

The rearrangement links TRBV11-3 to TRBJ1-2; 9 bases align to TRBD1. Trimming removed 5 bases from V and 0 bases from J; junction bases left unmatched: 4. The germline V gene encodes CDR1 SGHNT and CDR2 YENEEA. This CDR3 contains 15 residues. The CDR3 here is CASSLGTGSNYGYTF. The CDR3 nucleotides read TGTGCCAGCAGCCTCGGGACAGGGTCTAACTATGGCTACACCTTC.

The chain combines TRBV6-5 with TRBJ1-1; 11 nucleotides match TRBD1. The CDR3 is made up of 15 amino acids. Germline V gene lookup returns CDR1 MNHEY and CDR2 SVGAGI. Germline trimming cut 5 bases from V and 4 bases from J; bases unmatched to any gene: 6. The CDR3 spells CASSRTGGARTEAFF. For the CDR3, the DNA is TGTGCCAGCAGTCGGACAGGGGGCGCGCGCACTGAAGCTTTCTTT.

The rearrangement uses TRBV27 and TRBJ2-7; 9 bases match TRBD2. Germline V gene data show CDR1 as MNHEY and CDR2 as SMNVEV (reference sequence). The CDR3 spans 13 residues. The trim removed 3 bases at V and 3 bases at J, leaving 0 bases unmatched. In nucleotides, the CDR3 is TGTGCCAGCAGTTTTAGCGGGAGCTACGAGCAGTACGTC. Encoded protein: CASSFSGSYEQYV.